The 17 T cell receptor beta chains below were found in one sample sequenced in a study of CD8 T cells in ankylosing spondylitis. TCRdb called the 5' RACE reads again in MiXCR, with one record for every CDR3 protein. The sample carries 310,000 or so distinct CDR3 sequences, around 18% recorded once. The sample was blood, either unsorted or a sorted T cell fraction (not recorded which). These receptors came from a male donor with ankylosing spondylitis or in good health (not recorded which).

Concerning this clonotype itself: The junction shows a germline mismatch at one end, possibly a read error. DNA for the CDR3: TGTGCCAGCAGCGCGACGGGGAATCGGCCCCAGCATTTT. This translates into CASSATGNRPQHF. This sequence joins TRBV7-6 and TRBJ1-5; D gene uncertain. The CDR3 sequence is 13 residues long. Germline-derived CDR1 and CDR2 are SGHVS and FNYEAQ.

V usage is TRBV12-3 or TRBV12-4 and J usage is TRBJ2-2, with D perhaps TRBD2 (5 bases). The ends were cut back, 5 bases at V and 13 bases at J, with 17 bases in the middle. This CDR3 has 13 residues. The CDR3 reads CASSRGPPGRLFF. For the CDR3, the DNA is TGTGCCAGCAGTCGCGGGCCCCCGGGGAGGCTGTTTTTT.

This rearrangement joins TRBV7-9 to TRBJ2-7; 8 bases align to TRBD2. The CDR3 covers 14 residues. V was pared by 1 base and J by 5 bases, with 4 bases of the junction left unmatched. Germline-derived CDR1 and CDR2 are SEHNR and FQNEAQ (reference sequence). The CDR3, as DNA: TGTGCCAGCAGCTTAGGCGGGACTAGGGACGAGCAGTACGTC. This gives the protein CASSLGGTRDEQYV.

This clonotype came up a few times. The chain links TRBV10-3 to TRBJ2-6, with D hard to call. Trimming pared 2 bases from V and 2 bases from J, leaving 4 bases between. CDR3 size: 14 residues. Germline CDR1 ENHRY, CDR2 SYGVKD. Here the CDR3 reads CAISEGAGANVLTF. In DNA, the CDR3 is TGTGCCATCAGTGAGGGTGCTGGGGCCAACGTCCTGACTTTC.

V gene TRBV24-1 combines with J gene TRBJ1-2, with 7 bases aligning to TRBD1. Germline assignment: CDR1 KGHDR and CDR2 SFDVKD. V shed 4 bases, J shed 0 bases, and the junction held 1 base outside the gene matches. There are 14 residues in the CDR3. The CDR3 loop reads CATSEGQPNYGYTF. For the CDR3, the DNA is TGTGCCACCAGTGAGGGACAGCCTAACTATGGCTACACCTTC.

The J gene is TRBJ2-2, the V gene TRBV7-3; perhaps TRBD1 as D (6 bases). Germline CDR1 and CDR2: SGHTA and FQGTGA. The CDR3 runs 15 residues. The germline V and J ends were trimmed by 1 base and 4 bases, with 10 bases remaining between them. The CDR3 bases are TGTGCCAGCAGCTTAAGTTCCAGGGGCACCGGGGAGCTGTTTTTT. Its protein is CASSLSSRGTGELFF.

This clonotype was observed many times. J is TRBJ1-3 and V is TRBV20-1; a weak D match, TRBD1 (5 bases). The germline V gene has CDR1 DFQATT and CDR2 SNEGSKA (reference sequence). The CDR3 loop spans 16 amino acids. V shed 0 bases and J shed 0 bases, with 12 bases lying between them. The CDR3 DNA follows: TGCAGTGCTAGAGATTGGGACGGCAGCTCTGGAAACACCATATATTTT. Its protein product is CSARDWDGSSGNTIYF.

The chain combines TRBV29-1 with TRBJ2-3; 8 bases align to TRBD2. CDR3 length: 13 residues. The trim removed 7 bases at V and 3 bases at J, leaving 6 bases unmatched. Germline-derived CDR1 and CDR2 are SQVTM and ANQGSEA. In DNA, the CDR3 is TGCAGCGCGGCTAGCGGGCTTACAGATACGCAGTATTTT. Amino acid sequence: CSAASGLTDTQYF.

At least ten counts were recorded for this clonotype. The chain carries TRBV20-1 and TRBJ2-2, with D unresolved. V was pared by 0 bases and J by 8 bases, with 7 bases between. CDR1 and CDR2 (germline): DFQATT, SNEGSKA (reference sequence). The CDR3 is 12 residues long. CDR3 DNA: TGCAGTGCTAGAGATAGGTTGGGGGAGCTGTTTTTT. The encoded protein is CSARDRLGELFF.

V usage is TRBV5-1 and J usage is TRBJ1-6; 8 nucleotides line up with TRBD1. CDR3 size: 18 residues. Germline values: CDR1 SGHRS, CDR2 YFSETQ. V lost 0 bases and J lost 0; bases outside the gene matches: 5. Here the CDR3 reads CASSLAGGRSSYNSPLHF. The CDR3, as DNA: TGCGCCAGCAGCTTGGCAGGGGGCCGTAGCTCCTATAATTCACCCCTCCACTTT.

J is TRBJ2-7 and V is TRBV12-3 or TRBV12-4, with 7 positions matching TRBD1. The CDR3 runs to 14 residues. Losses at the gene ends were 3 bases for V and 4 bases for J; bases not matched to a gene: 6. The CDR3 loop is CASSLGQPSYEQYV. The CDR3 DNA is TGTGCCAGCAGTTTGGGACAGCCGTCTTACGAGCAGTACGTC.

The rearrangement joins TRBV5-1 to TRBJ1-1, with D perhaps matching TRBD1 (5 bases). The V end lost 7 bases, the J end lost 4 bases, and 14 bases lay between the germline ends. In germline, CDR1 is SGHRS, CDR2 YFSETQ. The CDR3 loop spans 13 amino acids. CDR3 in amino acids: CASSGDWGTEAFF. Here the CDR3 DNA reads TGCGCCAGCTCGGGGGATTGGGGCACTGAAGCTTTCTTT.

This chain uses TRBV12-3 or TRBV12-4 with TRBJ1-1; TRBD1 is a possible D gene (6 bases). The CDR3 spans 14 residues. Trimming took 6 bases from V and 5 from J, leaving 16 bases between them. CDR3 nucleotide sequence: TGTGCCAGCAGCAACCACAGGGCGGGAACTGAAGCTTTCTTT. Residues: CASSNHRAGTEAFF.

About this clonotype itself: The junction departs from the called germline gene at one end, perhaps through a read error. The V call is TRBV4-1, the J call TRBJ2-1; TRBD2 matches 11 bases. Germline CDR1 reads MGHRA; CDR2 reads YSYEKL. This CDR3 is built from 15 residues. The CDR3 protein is CVSSQQIAGGVEQFF. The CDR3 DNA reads TGCGTCAGCAGCCAACAAATAGCGGGAGGGGTTGAGCAGTTCTTC.

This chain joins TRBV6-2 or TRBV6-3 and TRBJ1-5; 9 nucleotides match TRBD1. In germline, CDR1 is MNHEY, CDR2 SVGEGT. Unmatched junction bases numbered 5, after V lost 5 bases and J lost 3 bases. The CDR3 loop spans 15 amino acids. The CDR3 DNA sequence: TGTGCCAGCAGTACTGACAGGGGGTACAATCAGCCCCAGCATTTT. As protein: CASSTDRGYNQPQHF.

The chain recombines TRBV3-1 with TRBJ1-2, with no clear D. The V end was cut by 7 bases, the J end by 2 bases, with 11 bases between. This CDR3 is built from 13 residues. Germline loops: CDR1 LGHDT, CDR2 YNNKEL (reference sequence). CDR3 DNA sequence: TGTGCCAGCATGGGCTTCATGAACTATGGCTACACCTTC. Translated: CASMGFMNYGYTF.

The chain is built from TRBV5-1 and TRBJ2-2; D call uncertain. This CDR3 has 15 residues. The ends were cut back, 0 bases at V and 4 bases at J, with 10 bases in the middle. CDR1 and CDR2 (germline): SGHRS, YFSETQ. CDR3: CASSLDEGSTGELFF. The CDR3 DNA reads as TGCGCCAGCAGCTTGGATGAAGGGTCCACCGGGGAGCTGTTTTTT. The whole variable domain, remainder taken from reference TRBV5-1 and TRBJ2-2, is KAGVTQTPRYLIKTRGQQVTLSCSPISGHRSVSWYQQTPGQGLQFLFEYFSETQRNKGNFPGRFSGRQFSNSRSEMNVSTLELGDSALYLCASSLDEGSTGELFFGEGSRLTVL.